This TCR beta chain was captured in a study of T cell responses to AZD1222 COVID-19 vaccine. Study-level background: Second doses that came at about 4 or about 12 weeks were put together.

Turning to this clone: Its antigen remains unidentified.

The CDR3 sequence is 14 residues long. Trimming removed 2 bases from V and 5 bases from J; junction bases left unmatched: 5. In germline, CDR1 is GTSNPN, CDR2 SVGIG (reference sequence). Points from the study as a whole: Donors were chiefly white British, with a greater number of females, and clonal diversity was perhaps underestimated. The study sampled repertoires only after the peak T cell response. Regions left unmutated in variants are reportedly the target of nearly half of spike-specific TCRs.

The data were produced by immunoSEQ multiplex PCR, yet TCRdb's version contains in-frame clones alone and is incomplete. The table shows about 92,000 clones, with around 93% occurring only once. This sequence originates from an adult in good health. The material sequenced was peripheral blood, taken on day 0 of AZD1222 vaccination. The rearrangement links TRBV30 to TRBJ2-5; TRBD2 matches at 10 bases. The CDR3 reads CAWSTSGIYETQYF. CDR3 in DNA: TGTGCCTGGAGTACTAGCGGGATCTATGAGACCCAGTACTTC. Full variable domain (remainder filled in from reference TRBV30 and TRBJ2-5): SQTIHQWPATLVQPVGSPLSLECTVEGTSNPNLYWYRQAAGRGLQLLFYSVGIGQISSEVPQNLSASRPQDRQFILSSKKLLLSDSGFYLCAWSTSGIYETQYFGPGTRLLVL.